The TCR beta chain described here comes from a study of control samples from healthy donors and cancer patients. The CDR3 length is 14 residues. V lost 7 bases, J lost 6 bases, and 11 bases stayed unmatched. Germline CDR1 is SGHNT and CDR2 is YENEEA. Using immunoSEQ multiplex PCR, the repertoire was profiled, and TCRdb retains in-frame clones only, with some absent. The table includes 64,000 or so clones, under 95% detected once. This clonotype originated in a man aged 40-55 years with colorectal cancer. This rearrangement joins TRBV11-3 to TRBJ1-1; TRBD1 matches 7 bases. The sample taken for sequencing was PBMCs. The CDR3 region is CASNQRQGRAEAFF. The CDR3 DNA sequence: TGTGCCAGCAACCAACGACAGGGTCGGGCTGAAGCTTTCTTT.